Listed here are 25 T cell receptor beta chains from one sample, sequenced in a study of T cells in Graves' hyperthyroidism and ophthalmopathy. Authors of the study amplified TCR beta CDR3 regions from RNA transcripts. With the HTBI primer set, the TCR CDR3 went through a first round of RT-PCR. TCRdb independently ran MiXCR on the multiplex PCR reads; one entry per CDR3 protein. The repertoire holds around 360,000 distinct CDR3 sequences, with roughly 15% as singletons. The sample was blood. The receptors were gathered from a woman aged 55-75 years with Graves' ophthalmopathy.

A word on this clonotype: Just one base apart from a much larger clone, this may be a read error. The CDR3 is CASGSGQEQFF. DNA for the CDR3: TGTGCCAGCGGCTCCGGACAAGAGCAGTTCTTC. The chain links TRBV7-3 to TRBJ2-1; D possibly corresponds to TRBD1 (5 bases). Germline values: CDR1 SGHTA, CDR2 FQGTGA. CDR3 size: 11 residues. Trimming stripped 8 bases from V and 10 bases from J, with 12 bases between.

This clonotype occurred many times. V gene TRBV2 combines with J gene TRBJ2-2, with D tentatively TRBD1 (6 bases). Germline assignment: CDR1 SNHLY and CDR2 FYNNEI. Trimming pared 10 bases from V and 0 bases from J, leaving 9 bases between. This CDR3 is built from 13 residues. This CDR3 is CAIGQTNTGELFF. The CDR3 bases are TGTGCCATTGGACAGACGAACACCGGGGAGCTGTTTTTT.

In this sample, this clonotype turned up a few times. The rearrangement uses TRBV20-1 and TRBJ2-6, with D maybe TRBD1 (6 bases). This CDR3 is built from 16 residues. V dropped 1 base and J dropped 2 bases, with 12 bases sitting between them. The V gene's germline CDR1 is DFQATT and CDR2 SNEGSKA (reference sequence). The CDR3 bases are TGCAGTGCTAGAGGGGGAGACAGGACTGGGGCCAACGTCCTGACTTTC. Its translation is CSARGGDRTGANVLTF.

This sequence joins TRBV7-6 and TRBJ2-2; D may be TRBD1 (5 bases). Germline CDR1 and CDR2: SGHVS and FNYEAQ. V was shortened by 2 bases and J by 4 bases, with 11 bases between the two germline ends. CDR3 size: 15 residues. The CDR3 nucleotides are TGTGCCAGCAGCTTATCGACAGCACGCACCGGGGAGCTGTTTTTT. Translated, it gives CASSLSTARTGELFF.

V and J are TRBV5-1 and TRBJ2-3; maybe TRBD2 (6 bases). There are 16 residues in the CDR3. V was shortened by 0 bases and J by 1 base, with 12 bases between the two germline ends. Germline CDR1 SGHRS, CDR2 YFSETQ. CDR3 coding DNA: TGCGCCAGCAGCTTGGTTGGCGGGATGGGCACAGATACGCAGTATTTT. Protein: CASSLVGGMGTDTQYF.

The V and J genes are TRBV7-9 and TRBJ1-3, with D unresolved. Per germline, CDR1 SEHNR and CDR2 FQNEAQ (reference sequence). The CDR3 runs 15 residues. Trimming removed 2 bases from V and 0 bases from J, with 8 bases in between. CDR3 sequence (DNA): TGTGCCAGCAGCTTATTTAGGAGCTCTGGAAACACCATATATTTT. It codes for CASSLFRSSGNTIYF.

This clonotype showed up many times. V is TRBV6-1 and J is TRBJ1-1, with D unresolved. The CDR3 contains 10 residues. With 7 bases removed from V and 8 bases from J, the gap between germline ends came to 8 bases. Germline V gene lookup returns CDR1 MNHNS and CDR2 SASEGT. As DNA, the CDR3 is TGTGCCAGCATCGGCAGGGAAGCTTTCTTT. It specifies CASIGREAFF.

This clonotype was counted at least ten times. The gene calls are TRBV29-1 and TRBJ2-5; D remains unclear. Germline lookup yields CDR1 SQVTM and CDR2 ANQGSEA. The CDR3 has 12 residues. Trimming cost V 4 bases and J 2 bases, with 8 bases left between them. The CDR3 loop reads CSVGAAQETQYF. The DNA for the CDR3 is TGCAGCGTTGGGGCAGCTCAAGAGACCCAGTACTTC.

This clonotype was seen ten or more times. The V and J genes are TRBV6-1 and TRBJ2-3; tentative D call: TRBD2 (5 bases). The CDR3 totals 14 residues. Germline assignment: CDR1 MNHNS and CDR2 SASEGT. V lost 5 bases to trimming and J lost 7 bases, with 16 bases between them. CDR3 loop: CASSYSPSGNTQYF. In DNA form, the CDR3 reads TGTGCCAGCAGTTACTCCCCTTCCGGGAATACGCAGTATTTT.

There are many counts of this clonotype. The chain recombines TRBV12-3 or TRBV12-4 with TRBJ1-1, with unresolved D. This CDR3 has 13 amino acids. V lost 3 bases and J lost 5, with 10 bases in between. CDR3 sequence (DNA): TGTGCCAGCAGTTTGATTGAAGGGACTGAAGCTTTCTTT. Protein sequence: CASSLIEGTEAFF.

This clonotype has ten or more counts. V gene TRBV12-3 or TRBV12-4 combines with J gene TRBJ2-5; D ambiguous. This CDR3 is built from 13 residues. V lost 6 bases to trimming and J lost 5 bases, with 13 bases between them. The CDR3 loop is CASRRLVYETQYF. Here the CDR3 DNA reads TGTGCCAGCAGGCGTCTAGTATACGAGACCCAGTACTTC.

The DNA for the CDR3 is TGTGCCAGCAGCTTAAATCCCTCGACGGACTACACCTTC. Translating gives CASSLNPSTDYTF. The chain links TRBV7-8 to TRBJ1-2; D not certain. The CDR3 is 13 amino acids. Germline loops: CDR1 SGHVS, CDR2 FQNEAQ. The V end was cut by 2 bases, the J end by 10 bases, with 14 bases between.

There are many counts of this clonotype. This sequence joins TRBV28 and TRBJ2-7; 9 positions match TRBD2. The V gene's germline CDR1 is MDHEN and CDR2 SYDVKM. The V gene end was trimmed by 5 bases and the J gene end by 5 bases; junction bases not matched to a gene: 16. The CDR3 covers 17 residues. The CDR3 sequence is CASSIGGSREGLDEQYF. CDR3 sequence (DNA): TGTGCCAGCAGTATTGGGGGTTCGCGGGAGGGCCTGGACGAGCAGTACTTC.

The table lists this clonotype with many counts. This chain connects TRBV11-2 to TRBJ2-5; D is possibly TRBD2 (7 bases). V was clipped by 5 bases and J by 5 bases, with 18 bases between them. The CDR3 is 15 amino acids. Germline V CDR1 and CDR2: SGHAT, FQNNGV. The CDR3 DNA follows: TGTGCCAGCAGCCCGCGAGGGGGGGAAGAGGAGACCCAGTACTTC. Its protein is CASSPRGGEEETQYF. Combining the CDR3 with reference TRBV11-2 and TRBJ2-5 gives the whole variable domain EAGVAQSPRYKIIEKRQSVAFWCNPISGHATLYWYQQILGQGPKLLIQFQNNGVVDDSQLPKDRFSAERLKGVDSTLKIQPAKLEDSAVYLCASSPRGGEEETQYFGPGTRLLVL.

The genes are TRBV4-1 and TRBJ2-1, with 10 bases identical to TRBD2. Germline CDR1 MGHRA, CDR2 YSYEKL. Trimming at V came to 1 base and at J to 3 bases, leaving 6 bases not matched to a gene. This CDR3 contains 17 residues. The CDR3 nucleotides read TGCGCCAGCAGCCAAGGCCCTCTAGCGGGAGACTACAATGAGCAGTTCTTC. Protein: CASSQGPLAGDYNEQFF.

This sequence joins TRBV3-1 and TRBJ2-1; TRBD2 matches at 8 bases. Germline V gene data show CDR1 as LGHDT and CDR2 as YNNKEL (reference sequence). V shed 1 base and J 8 bases; nucleotides not matched to a gene: 4. The CDR3 totals 14 residues. Here the CDR3 DNA reads TGTGCCAGCAGCCAAGGTAGCGGGATCGATGAGCAGTTCTTC. It codes for CASSQGSGIDEQFF.

A word on this clonotype: The junction does not match germline at one end; this may be a read error. This chain joins TRBV2 and TRBJ2-5; tentatively, D is TRBD2 (6 bases). CDR1 is SNHLY, CDR2 FYNNEI, per germline. CDR3 length: 16 amino acids. CDR3 sequence (DNA): TGTGCCAGCGCCTCCCCGCGGAGGGAGCCCCAAGAGACCCGGTACTTC. It yields the protein CASASPRREPQETRYF.

This clonotype was detected ten times or more. The chain links TRBV29-1 to TRBJ2-5, with D possibly TRBD2 on 6 matching bases. Germline V gives CDR1 SQVTM, CDR2 ANQGSEA. This CDR3 comprises 12 residues. Trimming removed 7 bases from V and 4 bases from J, with 13 bases in between. The CDR3: CSAGRDGETQYF. The CDR3 nucleotides are TGCAGCGCTGGGCGGGATGGAGAGACCCAGTACTTC.

This clonotype was found a few times. V gene TRBV5-4 combines with J gene TRBJ2-5; TRBD2 agrees at 9 bases. The length of the CDR3 is 16 residues. The ends lost 1 base at V and 5 bases at J; junction bases unmatched: 9. Germline CDR1 reads SGHNT; CDR2 reads YYREEE (reference sequence). CDR3 sequence: CASSLSVSGSGETQYF. In DNA form, the CDR3 reads TGTGCCAGCAGCTTGTCTGTTAGCGGGAGCGGTGAGACCCAGTACTTC.

This clonotype came up many times. Its ends do not fully match the called genes, so a read error is possible. The CDR3 DNA reads as TGTGCTAGCAGCTTAGGGTCGCAGGGAATTGAGCAGTTCTTC. It codes for CASSLGSQGIEQFF. The genes are TRBV7-7 and TRBJ2-1; possibly TRBD1 for D (5 bases). The CDR3 contains 14 residues. Per germline, CDR1 SSHAT and CDR2 FNYEAQ (reference sequence).

This clonotype was seen only a few times. The chain has TRBV10-1 and TRBJ2-1; tentatively, D is TRBD1 or TRBD2 (5 bases each). This CDR3 has 15 residues. CDR1 is WNHNN and CDR2 is SYGVQD in the germline V gene (reference sequence). V was cut by 3 bases and J by 8 bases, with 17 bases left in between. Here the CDR3 reads CASSDPGPLWDEQFF. The CDR3 DNA reads TGCGCCAGCAGTGACCCGGGACCCCTGTGGGATGAGCAGTTCTTC.

The chain couples TRBV6-2 or TRBV6-3 to TRBJ1-2; D perhaps matches TRBD1 (5 bases). CDR3 size: 12 residues. Between the trimmed V and J ends, which lost 6 bases and 5 bases, there was a span of 10 bases. The germline gives CDR1 MNHEY, CDR2 SVGEGT. The CDR3 nucleotides read TGTGCCAGCAGATCCCGGGGGTATGGCTACACCTTC. Amino acids: CASRSRGYGYTF.

The rearrangement uses TRBV12-3 or TRBV12-4 and TRBJ2-5, with D perhaps TRBD2 (6 bases). The CDR3 runs to 11 residues. Deletions cut 7 bases from V and 9 bases from J, with 12 bases between. The CDR3 DNA reads as TGTGCCAGCACTAGCCGCGGGGCCCAGTACTTC. Translation: CASTSRGAQYF.

This clonotype was seen ten or more times. This chain connects TRBV7-2 to TRBJ1-4, with D perhaps matching TRBD1 (5 bases). Deletions cut 4 bases from V and 3 bases from J, with 12 bases between. CDR3 size: 15 residues. Germline V gene sequence: CDR1 SGHTA, CDR2 FQGNSA. The CDR3 DNA sequence: TGTGCCAGCAGCTCGGGGGGTTCCTCTAATGAAAAACTGTTTTTT. It encodes CASSSGGSSNEKLFF.

At least ten counts were recorded for this clonotype. This chain links TRBV27 with TRBJ2-1, with TRBD2 as a possible D gene (6 bases). This CDR3 has 15 amino acids. Trimming stripped 5 bases from V and 2 bases from J, with 13 bases between. CDR1 MNHEY and CDR2 SMNVEV come from the germline V gene (reference sequence). The DNA of the CDR3 is TGTGCCAGCAGTCCGAGCGGAGGGGCCTACAATGAGCAGTTCTTC. It yields the protein CASSPSGGAYNEQFF.